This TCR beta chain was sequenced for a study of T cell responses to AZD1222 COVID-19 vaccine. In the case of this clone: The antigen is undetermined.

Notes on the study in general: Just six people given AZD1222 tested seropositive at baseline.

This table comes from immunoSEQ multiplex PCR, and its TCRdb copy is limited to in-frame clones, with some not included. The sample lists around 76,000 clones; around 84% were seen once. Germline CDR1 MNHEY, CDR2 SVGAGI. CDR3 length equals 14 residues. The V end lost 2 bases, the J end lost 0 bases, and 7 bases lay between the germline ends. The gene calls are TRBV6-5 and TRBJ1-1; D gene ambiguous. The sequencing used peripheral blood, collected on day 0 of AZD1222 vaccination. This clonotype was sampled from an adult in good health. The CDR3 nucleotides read TGTGCCAGCAGTTACCAGGAGTTGAACACTGAAGCTTTCTTT. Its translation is CASSYQELNTEAFF.